Described below is a single T cell receptor (beta chain) sequence and its context. The antigen is not known. This entry belongs to a study of memory CD4+ T cells and cytomegalovirus serostatus. Study at large: This sample comes from healthy Belgian adults, about 10 CMV seropositive, about 23 seronegative.

Germline trimming cut 8 bases from V and 3 bases from J; bases unmatched to any gene: 11. Germline CDR1 WNHNN, CDR2 SYGVQD (reference sequence). CDR3 size: 16 residues. Findings and limits, study-wide: The CMV-associated TCR signature appears largely within the CD4+ memory repertoire.

In the authors' methods: Out-of-frame sequences were removed, leaving 2,204,828 distinct TCRbeta sequences. Profiling relied on immunoSEQ multiplex PCR, and the TCRdb table lists in-frame clones only, not all of them. The V and J calls and the clone size are those of that table, but D and trimming were determined from the DNA. The repertoire holds 80,000 or so clones, with 60% to 80% as singletons. Single viable CD3+CD4+CD8-CD45RO+ cells were sorted as the memory CD4+ T cells. CMV serostatus came from serum IgG against pp150, pp28, p38, p52. The sequenced sample consisted of memory CD4+ T cells from blood. The clonotype was recovered from an adult in good health and CMV-seropositive. The rearrangement joins TRBV10-1 to TRBJ2-2; TRBD1 aligns across 8 bases. Here the CDR3 reads CASGTRTGLDTGELFF. The CDR3 nucleotides read TGCGCCAGCGGAACCCGGACAGGGTTGGACACCGGGGAGCTGTTTTTT.